These 10 T cell receptor beta chains share one sample of origin, sequenced in a study of blood T cell repertoires in COVID-19. Assay used: immunoSEQ multiplex PCR; TCRdb lists only in-frame clones, some missing. Found here are approximately 480,000 clones, roughly 87% of them singletons; the top ten hold under 0.85%. Sample: PBMCs or T cells enriched from blood (not recorded which). These receptors were collected from a woman aged 18-30 years who had recovered from COVID-19.

With regard to this clone: This could be a read error, since a much larger clone is one nucleotide away. This chain links TRBV10-1 with TRBJ1-1, with D possibly matching TRBD1 (5 bases). Per germline, CDR1 WNHNN and CDR2 SYGVQD (reference sequence). With 3 bases removed from V and 5 bases from J, the gap between germline ends came to 13 bases. There are 14 residues in the CDR3. Here the CDR3 reads CASSDGAAWTEAFF. In DNA form, the CDR3 reads TGCGCCAGCAGTGATGGGGCAGCTTGGACTGAAGCTTTCTTT.

The chain employs TRBV6-5 and TRBJ1-3; TRBD1 is a possible D gene (5 bases). The CDR3 runs to 12 residues. Germline CDR1 is MNHEY and CDR2 is SVGAGI. V was cut by 8 bases and J by 10 bases, with 15 bases left in between. The CDR3 region has the DNA TGTGCCAGCGGAGGGGCGGGCCAGACCATATATTTT. This gives the protein CASGGAGQTIYF.

V is TRBV2 and J is TRBJ1-3; D not resolved. Trimming removed 8 bases from V and 0 bases from J, with 11 bases in between. The length of the CDR3 is 14 residues. Germline assignment: CDR1 SNHLY and CDR2 FYNNEI. The CDR3 spells CASLEETSGNTIYF. In DNA, the CDR3 is TGTGCCAGCCTGGAGGAAACCTCTGGAAACACCATATATTTT.

V and J are TRBV2 and TRBJ1-5; D is uncertain. This CDR3 has 12 amino acids. Germline CDR1 reads SNHLY; CDR2 reads FYNNEI. With 4 bases removed from V and 6 bases from J, the gap between germline ends came to 7 bases. CDR3 amino acids: CASSVMSQPQHF. CDR3 sequence (DNA): TGTGCCAGCAGTGTGATGAGTCAGCCCCAGCATTTT.

The gene calls are TRBV3-1 (or the pseudogene TRBV3-2) and TRBJ2-2; tentatively, D is TRBD1 (6 bases). V lost 2 bases to trimming and J lost 6 bases, with 16 bases between them. Germline loops: CDR1 LGHDT, CDR2 YNNKEL (reference sequence). The CDR3 has 16 residues. The CDR3 is CASSQSPDSLSGELFF. CDR3 sequence (DNA): TGTGCCAGCAGCCAATCGCCGGACAGCCTATCCGGGGAGCTGTTTTTT.

The rearrangement links TRBV5-1 to TRBJ2-1; no reliable D call. V shed 0 bases and J shed 5 bases, with 12 bases lying between them. The CDR3 length is 15 residues. CDR1 is SGHRS, CDR2 YFSETQ, per germline. The CDR3 coding sequence is TGCGCCAGCAGCTTGGTCCAGAATTCCAACAATGAGCAGTTCTTC. Amino acid sequence: CASSLVQNSNNEQFF.

This chain connects TRBV5-1 to TRBJ1-1, with no clear D. Between the trimmed V and J ends, which lost 4 bases and 8 bases, there was a span of 18 bases. This CDR3 contains 14 residues. Looked up from germline, CDR1 is SGHRS and CDR2 is YFSETQ. The CDR3 loop is CASSREQTESEAFF. The CDR3 coding sequence is TGCGCCAGCAGCAGAGAACAGACGGAATCCGAAGCTTTCTTT.

CDR3 DNA sequence: TGTGCCAGCACCTTGGACAGGGGGCGGAGGGATACGCAGTATTTT. Its protein product is CASTLDRGRRDTQYF. The chain employs TRBV28 and TRBJ2-3; the match to TRBD1 covers 11 bases. The germline V gene encodes CDR1 MDHEN and CDR2 SYDVKM. Trimming took 7 bases from V and 6 from J; bases not matched to a gene: 9. The CDR3 sequence is 15 residues long.

This clone was observed once. The chain employs TRBV5-1 and TRBJ2-7; 12 bases are a match to TRBD2. The CDR3 covers 14 residues. V lost 5 bases to trimming and J lost 5 bases; unmatched junction nucleotides: 5. Germline assignment: CDR1 SGHRS and CDR2 YFSETQ. CDR3 sequence: CASRPSGGDDEQYF. DNA of the CDR3: TGCGCCAGCAGACCTAGCGGGGGGGACGACGAGCAGTACTTC.

CDR3 bases: TGTGCCAGTAGTATTGCATTCAGGGGGCGGGGGACTGAAGCTTTCTTT. Its protein is CASSIAFRGRGTEAFF. The gene calls are TRBV19 and TRBJ1-1, with 8 nucleotides matching TRBD1. Germline-derived CDR1 and CDR2 are LNHDA and SQIVND (reference sequence). The trim removed 3 bases at V and 5 bases at J, leaving 11 bases unmatched. CDR3 length: 16 residues. Complete variable domain (other parts from reference TRBV19 and TRBJ1-1): DGGITQSPKYLFRKEGQNVTLSCEQNLNHDAMYWYRQDPGQGLRLIYYSQIVNDFQKGDIAEGYSVSREKKESFPLTVTSAQKNPTAFYLCASSIAFRGRGTEAFFGQGTRLTVV.